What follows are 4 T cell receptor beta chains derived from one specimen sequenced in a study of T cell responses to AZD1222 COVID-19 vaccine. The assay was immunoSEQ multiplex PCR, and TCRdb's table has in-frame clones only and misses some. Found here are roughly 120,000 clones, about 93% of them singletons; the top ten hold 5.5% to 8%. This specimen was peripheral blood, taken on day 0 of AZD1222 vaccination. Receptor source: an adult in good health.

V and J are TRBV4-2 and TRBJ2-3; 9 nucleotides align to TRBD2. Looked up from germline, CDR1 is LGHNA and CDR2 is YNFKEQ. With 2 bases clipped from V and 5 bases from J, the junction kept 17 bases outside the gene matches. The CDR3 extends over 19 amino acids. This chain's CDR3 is CASSQQGSVLAGIGDTQYF. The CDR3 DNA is TGTGCCAGCAGCCAACAGGGAAGTGTCCTAGCGGGAATTGGAGATACGCAGTATTTT.

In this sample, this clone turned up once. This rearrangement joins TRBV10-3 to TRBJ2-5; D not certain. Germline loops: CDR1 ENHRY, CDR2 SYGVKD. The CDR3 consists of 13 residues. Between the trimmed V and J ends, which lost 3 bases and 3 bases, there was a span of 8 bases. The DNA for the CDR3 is TGTGCCATCAGTGAAGATCTGAAAGAGACCCAGTACTTC. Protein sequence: CAISEDLKETQYF.

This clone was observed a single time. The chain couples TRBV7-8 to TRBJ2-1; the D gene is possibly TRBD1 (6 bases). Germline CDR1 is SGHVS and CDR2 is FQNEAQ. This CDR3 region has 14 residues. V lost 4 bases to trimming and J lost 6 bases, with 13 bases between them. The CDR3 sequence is CASSSDEGGNEQFF. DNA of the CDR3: TGTGCCAGCAGCTCAGACGAAGGGGGCAATGAGCAGTTCTTC.

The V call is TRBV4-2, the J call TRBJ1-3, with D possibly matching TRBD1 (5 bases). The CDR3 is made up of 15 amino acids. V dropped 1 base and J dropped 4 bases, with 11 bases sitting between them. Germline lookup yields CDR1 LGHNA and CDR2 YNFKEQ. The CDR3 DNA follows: TGTGCCAGCAGCCAAGTTGGGGGGAGGGGAAACACCATATATTTT. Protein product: CASSQVGGRGNTIYF.